This TCR beta chain was identified in a study of metastatic and nonmetastatic thyroid tumors. Study overall: Comparative analysis of repertoires was undertaken across blood and tumor or nodule tissue obtained from malignant and benign thyroid patients. The study, taken as a whole, reports: The reported finding was significantly higher TCR beta diversity in malignant thyroid tumors relative to benign nodules, in blood and tumor.

How the authors handled the data: The distant-metastasis classifier for papillary thyroid cancer was built from CDR3 differences across clinicopathological groups. TCRdb re-called the PCR reads with MiXCR. Clone size and V and J calls follow TCRdb, not the original study. Of tens of thousands of clones in the sample, approximately 26% were seen once. This clone occurred many times. Its antigen is still unknown. Until they underwent thyroid surgery, no patient had received any treatment. V was pared by 1 base and J by 6 bases, with 9 bases between. CDR1 and CDR2 (germline): PRHDT, FYEKMQ (reference sequence). The CDR3 consists of 13 residues.

The TCR was taken from a female donor with papillary thyroid cancer or a benign thyroid nodule (not recorded which). Some clones in this sample may be carry-over from other donors' samples. This chain links TRBV13 with TRBJ1-1; D possibly corresponds to TRBD1 (5 bases). Sequenced sample: blood. The CDR3 loop is CASSLEGDPEAFF. CDR3 nucleotide sequence: TGTGCCAGCAGCTTAGAAGGGGACCCTGAAGCTTTCTTT.